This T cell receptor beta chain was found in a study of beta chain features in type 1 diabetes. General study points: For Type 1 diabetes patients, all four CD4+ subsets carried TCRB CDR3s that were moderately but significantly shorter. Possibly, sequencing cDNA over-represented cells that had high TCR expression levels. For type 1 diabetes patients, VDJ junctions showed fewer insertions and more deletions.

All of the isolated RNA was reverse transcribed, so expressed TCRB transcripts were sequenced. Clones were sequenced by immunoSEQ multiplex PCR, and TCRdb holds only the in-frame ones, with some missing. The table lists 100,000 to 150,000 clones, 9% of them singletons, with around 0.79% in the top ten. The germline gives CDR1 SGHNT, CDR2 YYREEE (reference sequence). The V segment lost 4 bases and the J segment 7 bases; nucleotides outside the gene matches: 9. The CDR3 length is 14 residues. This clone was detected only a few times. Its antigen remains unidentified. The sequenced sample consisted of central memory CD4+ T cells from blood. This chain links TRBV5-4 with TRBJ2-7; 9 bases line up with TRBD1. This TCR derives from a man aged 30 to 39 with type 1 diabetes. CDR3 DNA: TGTGCCAGCAGCCACCGGGACAGGGCGGGAGAGCAGTACTTC. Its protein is CASSHRDRAGEQYF.